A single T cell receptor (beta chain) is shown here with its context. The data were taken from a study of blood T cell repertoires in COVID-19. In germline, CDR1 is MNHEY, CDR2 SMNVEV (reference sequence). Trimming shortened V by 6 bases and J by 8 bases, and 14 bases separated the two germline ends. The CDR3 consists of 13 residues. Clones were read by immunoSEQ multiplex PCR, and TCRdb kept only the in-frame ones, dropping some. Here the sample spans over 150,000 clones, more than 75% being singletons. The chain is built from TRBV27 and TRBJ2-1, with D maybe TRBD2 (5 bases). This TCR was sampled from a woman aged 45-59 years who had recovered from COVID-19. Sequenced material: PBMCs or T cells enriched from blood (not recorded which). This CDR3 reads CASRPQQEDEQFF. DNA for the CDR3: TGTGCCAGCAGGCCCCAGCAGGAGGATGAGCAGTTCTTC.